This T cell receptor beta chain was retrieved from a study of shared clonotypes between healthy human individuals. The CDR3 has 17 residues. Unmatched junction bases numbered 7, after V lost 1 base and J lost 5 bases. CDR1 SEHNR and CDR2 FQNEAQ come from the germline V gene (reference sequence). Over several immunoSEQ plates, each subset's genomic DNA was distributed in even portions. Clones were sequenced by immunoSEQ multiplex PCR, and TCRdb holds only the in-frame ones, with some missing. Of approximately 2,300,000 clones listed, 85% to 95% are singletons. This sequence joins TRBV7-9 and TRBJ1-4, with 10 bases identical to TRBD1. This sequence originates from a young man in good health. Some clones in this sample may be carry-over from other donors' samples. The material sequenced was naive CD4+ T cells from PBMCs. Subset: CD45RA+ positively selected. DNA of the CDR3: TGTGCCAGCAGCTTAGTAACTGCGGGACAGGGGAATGAAAAACTGTTTTTT. This sequence encodes CASSLVTAGQGNEKLFF.